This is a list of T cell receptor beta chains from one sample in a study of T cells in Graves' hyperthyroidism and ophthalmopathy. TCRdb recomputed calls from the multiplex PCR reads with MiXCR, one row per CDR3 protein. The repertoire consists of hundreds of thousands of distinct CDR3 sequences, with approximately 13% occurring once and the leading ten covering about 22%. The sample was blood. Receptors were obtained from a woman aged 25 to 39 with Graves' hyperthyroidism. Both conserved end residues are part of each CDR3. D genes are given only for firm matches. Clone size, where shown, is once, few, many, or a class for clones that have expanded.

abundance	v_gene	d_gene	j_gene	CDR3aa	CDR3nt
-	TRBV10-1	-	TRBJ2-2	CASSESRTFTGELFF	TGCGCCAGCAGTGAGTCTAGGACTTTCACCGGGGAGCTGTTTTTT
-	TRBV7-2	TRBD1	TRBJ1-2	CASSFGTAYGYTF	TGTGCCAGCAGCTTCGGGACAGCCTATGGCTACACCTTC
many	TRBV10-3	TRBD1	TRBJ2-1	CAISGDRGSLSFDEQFF	TGTGCCATCAGTGGGGACAGGGGGTCTTTGTCTTTCGATGAGCAGTTCTTC
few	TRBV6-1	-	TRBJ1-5	CASSEGGHLSNQPQHF	TGTGCCAGCAGTGAAGGTGGACACCTTAGCAATCAGCCCCAGCATTTT
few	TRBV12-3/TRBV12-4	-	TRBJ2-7	CASSPDNSYEQYF	TGTGCCAGCAGTCCAGACAACTCCTACGAGCAGTACTTC
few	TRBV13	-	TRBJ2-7	CASSSPAGGGTYEQYF	TGTGCCAGCAGCTCCCCGGCAGGGGGAGGGACCTACGAGCAGTACTTC
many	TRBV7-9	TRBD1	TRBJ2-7	CASSAGTGVYEQYF	TGTGCCAGCAGCGCCGGGACAGGGGTCTACGAGCAGTACTTC
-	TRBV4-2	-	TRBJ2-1	CASSQEAGYNEQFF	TGTGCCAGCAGCCAAGAGGCAGGGTATAATGAGCAGTTCTTC
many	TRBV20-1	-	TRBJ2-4	CSARHLVQYF	TGCAGTGCTAGACATTTGGTTCAGTACTTC
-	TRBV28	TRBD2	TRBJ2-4	CASRNSGGQSKNIQYF	TGTGCCAGCAGGAATTCGGGGGGGCAATCGAAAAACATTCAGTACTTC
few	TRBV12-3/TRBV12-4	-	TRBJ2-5	CASRGASETQYF	TGTGCCAGCAGGGGCGCTTCAGAGACCCAGTACTTC
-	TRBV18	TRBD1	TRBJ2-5	CASSLRGLETQYF	TGTGCCAGCTCACTCAGGGGGCTGGAGACCCAGTACTTC
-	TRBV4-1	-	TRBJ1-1	CASSHPRGTVFAFF	TGCGCCAGCAGCCACCCAAGGGGGACGGTATTCGCTTTCTTT
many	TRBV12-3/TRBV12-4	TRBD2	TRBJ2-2	CASSYRAGGRTGELFF	TGTGCCAGCAGCTATAGGGCGGGAGGGCGTACCGGGGAGCTGTTTTTT
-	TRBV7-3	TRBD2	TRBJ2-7	CASSLMSGRVNEQYF	TGTGCCAGCAGCTTAATGAGCGGGAGAGTGAACGAGCAGTACTTC
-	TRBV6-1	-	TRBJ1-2	CASSNRAHYGYTF	TGTGCCAGTTCAAACCGGGCCCACTATGGCTACACCTTC
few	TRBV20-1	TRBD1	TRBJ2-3	CSAGHKTRGGVYADTQYF	TGCAGTGCTGGCCACAAAACCCGAGGGGGCGTTTATGCAGATACGCAGTATTTT
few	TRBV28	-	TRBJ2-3	CASSWDTGTDTQYF	TGTGCCAGCAGTTGGGATACAGGAACAGATACGCAGTATTTT
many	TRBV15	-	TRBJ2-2	CATSNWAGELFF	TGTGCCACCAGCAATTGGGCCGGGGAGCTGTTTTTT
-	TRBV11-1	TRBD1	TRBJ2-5	CASRPGTAIQETQYF	TGTGCCAGCAGGCCCGGGACAGCCATCCAAGAGACCCAGTACTTC
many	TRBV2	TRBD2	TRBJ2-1	CASEWGGIDYNEQFF	TGTGCCAGCGAATGGGGAGGGATCGACTACAATGAGCAGTTCTTC
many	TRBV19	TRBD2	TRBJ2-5	CAISIGLADPEDQETQYF	TGTGCCATTTCCATCGGACTAGCGGACCCGGAGGACCAAGAGACCCAGTACTTC
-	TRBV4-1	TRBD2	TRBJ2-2	CASTRLAGTGELFF	TGCGCCAGCACTAGACTAGCGGGAACCGGGGAGCTGTTTTTT
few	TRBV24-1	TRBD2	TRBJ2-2	CATSDFSGSSTGELFF	TGTGCCACCAGTGATTTTAGCGGGAGCAGCACCGGGGAGCTGTTTTTT
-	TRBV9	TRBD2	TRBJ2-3	CASSGSGTTSDTRYF	TGTGCCAGCAGTGGATCCGGGACTACATCAGATACGCGGTATTTT
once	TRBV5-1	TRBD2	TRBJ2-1	CASSWRLAGGREQFF	TGCGCCAGCAGCTGGAGACTAGCGGGAGGACGGGAGCAGTTCTTC
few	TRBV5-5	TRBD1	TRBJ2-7	CASSLGQGAGREQYF	TGTGCCAGCAGCTTGGGGCAGGGGGCAGGACGCGAGCAGTACTTC
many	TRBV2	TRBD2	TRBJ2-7	CASKAASGSANEQYF	TGTGCCAGCAAGGCGGCTAGCGGGAGTGCCAACGAGCAGTACTTC
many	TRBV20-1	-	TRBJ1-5	CSARISNQPQHF	TGCAGTGCCCGCATTAGCAATCAGCCCCAGCATTTT
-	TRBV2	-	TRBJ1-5	CASSLEGELVPQHF	TGTGCCAGCAGCCTAGAGGGGGAGTTGGTGCCCCAGCATTTT
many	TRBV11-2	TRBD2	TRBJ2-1	CASSSLGRSSYNEQFF	TGTGCCAGCAGCTCCCTCGGGAGGAGCTCCTACAATGAGCAGTTCTTC
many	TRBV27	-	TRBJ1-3	CASSLRGVSGNTIYF	TGTGCCAGCAGCCTTCGGGGGGTCTCTGGAAACACCATATATTTT
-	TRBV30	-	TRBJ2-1	CAWSPGQGSNEQFF	TGTGCCTGGAGCCCCGGGCAGGGTAGCAATGAGCAGTTCTTC
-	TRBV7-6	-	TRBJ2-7	CASSPEVEPEQYF	TGTGCCAGCAGCCCGGAGGTGGAACCCGAGCAGTACTTC
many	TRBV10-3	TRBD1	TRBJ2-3	CAINPGQGVADTQYF	TGTGCCATCAACCCGGGACAGGGAGTTGCAGATACGCAGTATTTT
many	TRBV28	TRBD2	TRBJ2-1	CASRFPGTSGINEQFF	TGTGCCAGCAGATTCCCCGGGACTAGCGGGATCAATGAGCAGTTCTTC
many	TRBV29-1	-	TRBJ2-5	CSVGVGLQETQYF	TGCAGCGTTGGGGTAGGGCTCCAAGAGACCCAGTACTTC
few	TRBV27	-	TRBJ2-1	CASSPLGRLNNEQFF	TGTGCCAGCAGCCCACTTGGACGTCTCAACAATGAGCAGTTCTTC
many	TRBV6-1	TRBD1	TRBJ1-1	CASSRAHRDRDTEAFF	TGTGCCAGCAGTAGAGCCCACCGGGACAGAGACACTGAAGCTTTCTTT
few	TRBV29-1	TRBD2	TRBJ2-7	CSGSSGSYEQYF	TGCAGCGGGTCTAGCGGGAGCTACGAGCAGTACTTC
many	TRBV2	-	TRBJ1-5	CASARRYSNQPQHF	TGTGCCAGCGCCCGACGGTATAGCAATCAGCCCCAGCATTTT
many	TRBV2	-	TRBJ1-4	CASSELSRRPNEKLFF	TGTGCCAGCAGTGAATTGAGTAGGCGCCCAAATGAAAAACTGTTTTTT
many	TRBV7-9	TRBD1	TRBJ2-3	CASSPRQGAGTDTQYF	TGTGCCAGCAGCCCTCGACAGGGGGCTGGCACAGATACGCAGTATTTT